Below, one TCR beta chain is given with its context. The target antigen is unknown. Profiling relied on immunoSEQ multiplex PCR, and the TCRdb table lists in-frame clones only, not all of them. The sample holds roughly 8,300 clones; around 70% are singletons and the top ten take about 8.2%. The data were obtained in a study of brain T cells in children with intractable seizures. The CDR3 covers 16 residues. Trimming pared 0 bases from V and 0 bases from J, leaving 11 bases between. Per germline, CDR1 SEHNR and CDR2 FQNEAQ (reference sequence). Study-wide results and caveats: Each case's top public CDR3 resembled known HCMV, EBV or influenza A CDR3s. Pre-surgery blood may have been undersampled, hiding some clones.

The sequenced cases were selected for having the highest brain T cell transcript signatures. The gene calls are TRBV7-9 and TRBJ1-2, with D perhaps TRBD1 (6 bases). Sequencing was performed on resected brain tissue, taken at surgery. The receptor was derived from a boy in the first two years of life with tuberous sclerosis and intractable seizures. DNA for the CDR3: TGTGCCAGCAGCTTAGCATCGACAGGTTCTAACTATGGCTACACCTTC. It translates to CASSLASTGSNYGYTF.